One and the same sample provided the 2 T cell receptor beta chains below, sequenced in a study of T cells after posttransplantation cyclophosphamide. Cells defined as naive were viable CD3+CD4+ or CD3+CD8+ and CCR7+CD45RA+CD45RO-CD95-CD27+CD28+. Measured with immunoSEQ multiplex PCR; TCRdb has only the in-frame clones, and not every one. The table has 34,000 or so clones, 91% seen once. The sequencing sample was made of naive CD4+ T cells sorted from blood. The receptors stem from a man under 40 in good health and a related stem cell transplant donor.

This chain uses TRBV27 with TRBJ1-6; 11 positions agree with TRBD1. The V and J ends lost 0 bases and 0 bases, in that order; junction bases with no gene match: 13. The CDR3 has 22 amino acids. Germline V gene sequence: CDR1 MNHEY, CDR2 SMNVEV (reference sequence). DNA for the CDR3: TGTGCCAGCAGTTTATCGGGGGACAGGGGGAATAGGGTTGGCTCCTATAATTCACCCCTCCACTTT. This translates into CASSLSGDRGNRVGSYNSPLHF.

This chain connects TRBV11-2 to TRBJ2-7, with D perhaps TRBD2 (5 bases). The germline gives CDR1 SGHAT, CDR2 FQNNGV. This CDR3 region has 12 residues. Trimming removed 5 bases from V and 7 bases from J, with 12 bases in between. The CDR3 nucleotides read TGTGCCAGCAGCCTACCGGGCGGGGAGCAGTACTTC. Its protein is CASSLPGGEQYF.